This entry lists 27 T cell receptor beta chains sequenced from one sample in a study of T cell repertoires in cytomegalovirus infection. TCRdb re-analysed the reads in MiXCR, keeping a single row per CDR3 protein. The table has 310,000 or so distinct CDR3 sequences, just under 25% seen once; the top ten hold 10% to 15%. No antigen is known for these receptors. The sequencing used cultured PBMCs, collected from culture after CMV antigen stimulation. The origin of the receptors is a human donor in good health (CMV status not recorded). Some clones in this sample may be carry-over from other donors' samples.

The rearrangement joins TRBV7-2 to TRBJ2-4, with 15 bases identical to TRBD2. CDR3 length equals 19 residues. Germline V lookup: CDR1 SGHTA, CDR2 FQGNSA. V was pared by 5 bases and J by 1 base, with 9 bases of the junction left unmatched. CDR3 sequence reads: CASSPRTSGRAEAKNIQYF. Written as DNA, the CDR3 is TGTGCCAGCAGCCCGCGGACTAGCGGGAGGGCCGAGGCCAAAAACATTCAGTACTTC.

The rearrangement joins TRBV12-3 or TRBV12-4 to TRBJ1-2; the D is unclear. The CDR3 runs to 13 residues. Trimming took off 1 base at V and 8 bases at J, with 11 bases between the two ends. The CDR3 loop reads CASSLVLSAGYTF. The CDR3 region has the DNA TGTGCCAGCAGTTTAGTTTTGTCCGCGGGCTACACCTTC.

This chain links TRBV5-6 with TRBJ1-5; TRBD1 might be the D (6 bases). The length of the CDR3 is 16 residues. Trimming took off 2 bases at V and 4 bases at J, with 16 bases between the two ends. Germline V CDR1 and CDR2: SGHDT, YYEEEE. The CDR3 protein is CASSFGQPGLNQPQHF. Written as DNA, the CDR3 is TGTGCCAGCAGCTTTGGACAGCCCGGATTGAATCAGCCCCAGCATTTT.

There are many counts of this clonotype. The rearrangement joins TRBV19 to TRBJ1-5; D not resolved. The CDR3 totals 15 residues. The V gene lost 4 bases and the J gene lost 4 bases, with 14 bases spanning the gap. Looked up from germline, CDR1 is LNHDA and CDR2 is SQIVND (reference sequence). CDR3 amino acids: CASSTGWTSNQPQHF. The DNA of the CDR3 is TGTGCCAGTAGTACGGGGTGGACGTCAAATCAGCCCCAGCATTTT.

The sample holds a few counts of this clonotype. The rearrangement links TRBV28 to TRBJ2-7, with D tentatively TRBD1 or TRBD2 (5 bases each). V lost 8 bases and J 2 bases, leaving 19 bases between the germline ends. Germline V gene data show CDR1 as MDHEN and CDR2 as SYDVKM. The CDR3 runs to 15 residues. This chain's CDR3 is CASGSKGVGTYEQYF. In DNA form, the CDR3 reads TGTGCCAGCGGGAGCAAAGGGGTAGGGACCTACGAGCAGTACTTC.

The table lists this clonotype with a count of one. The chain uses TRBV5-1 and TRBJ2-7; TRBD2 agrees at 9 bases. J was trimmed by 2 bases and V by 6 bases; bases with no gene match: 9. Germline CDR1 and CDR2: SGHRS and YFSETQ. CDR3 length: 15 residues. The CDR3 loop is CASKIAGASTYEQYF. The CDR3 DNA is TGCGCCAGCAAAATAGCGGGAGCCAGCACCTACGAGCAGTACTTC.

This clonotype was picked up a small number of times. This sequence joins TRBV7-2 and TRBJ2-1; 14 positions match TRBD2. The J segment lost 1 base and the V segment lost 6 bases, leaving 8 bases of the junction unmatched. CDR1 and CDR2 (germline): SGHTA, FQGNSA. The CDR3 has 18 residues. The CDR3 sequence: CASSSGLAGVNSYNEQFF. The CDR3 DNA reads as TGTGCCAGCAGTTCGGGACTAGCGGGAGTGAATTCCTACAATGAGCAGTTCTTC.

V gene TRBV9 combines with J gene TRBJ2-1, with 9 bases identical to TRBD1. Germline V gene lookup returns CDR1 SGDLS and CDR2 YYNGEE. The CDR3 runs to 15 residues. The J segment lost 4 bases and the V segment lost 4 bases, leaving 6 bases of the junction unmatched. The CDR3, as DNA: TGTGCCAGCAGCTCCACGGGACAGGGTTACAATGAGCAGTTCTTC. Translated, it gives CASSSTGQGYNEQFF.

The V gene is TRBV2, the J gene TRBJ1-1; D ambiguous. Per germline, CDR1 SNHLY and CDR2 FYNNEI. The V end was cut by 11 bases, the J end by 3 bases, with 7 bases between. The CDR3 totals 10 residues. Here the CDR3 reads CAGWDTEAFF. The CDR3, as DNA: TGTGCCGGATGGGACACTGAAGCTTTCTTT.

There are many counts of this clonotype. The chain uses TRBV7-2 and TRBJ2-3; 8 nucleotides agree with TRBD2. The V segment lost 3 bases and the J segment 0 bases; nucleotides outside the gene matches: 2. The germline V gene has CDR1 SGHTA and CDR2 FQGNSA. The CDR3 totals 15 residues. Here the CDR3 reads CASSFVAGSTDTQYF. DNA of the CDR3: TGTGCCAGCAGCTTCGTAGCGGGAAGCACAGATACGCAGTATTTT.

This clonotype was counted many times. The chain is built from TRBV7-2 and TRBJ1-1, with TRBD1 matching over 7 bases. The CDR3 runs 14 residues. Germline V gene lookup returns CDR1 SGHTA and CDR2 FQGNSA. After removal of 4 bases from V and 1 base from J, the junction contained 3 bases not matched to a gene. The CDR3 here is CASSYHRGNTEAFF. CDR3 bases: TGTGCCAGCAGCTACCACAGGGGGAACACTGAAGCTTTCTTT.

As DNA, the CDR3 is TGTGCCAGCAGAATCACAGATAACTATGGCTACACCTTC. This encodes CASRITDNYGYTF. The J gene is TRBJ1-2, the V gene TRBV6-2 or TRBV6-3, with D uncertain. V lost 6 bases and J 1 base, leaving 9 bases between the germline ends. Germline CDR1 MNHEY, CDR2 SVGEGT. The CDR3 has 13 residues.

This clonotype was counted a few times. V gene TRBV6-2 or TRBV6-3 combines with J gene TRBJ2-1; no clear D gene. The V end lost 6 bases, the J end lost 6 bases, and 15 bases lay between the germline ends. The germline CDR1 and CDR2 sequences are MNHEY and SVGEGT. This CDR3 comprises 14 residues. DNA for the CDR3: TGTGCCAGCAGCAACGCCGGGCAGGTCAATGAGCAGTTCTTC. The encoded protein is CASSNAGQVNEQFF.

This clonotype appeared many times. The chain links TRBV7-9 to TRBJ1-1; TRBD1 agrees at 9 bases. Germline lookup yields CDR1 SEHNR and CDR2 FQNEAQ (reference sequence). The CDR3 has 14 amino acids. The junction had 7 bases not matched to a gene; V was cut back by 4 bases and J by 7 bases. The CDR3 region is CASSSRTGEREAFF. CDR3 coding DNA: TGTGCCAGCAGCTCCCGGACAGGGGAACGTGAAGCTTTCTTT. Full variable domain (remainder filled in from reference TRBV7-9 and TRBJ1-1): DTGVSQNPRHKITKRGQNVTFRCDPISEHNRLYWYRQTLGQGPEFLTYFQNEAQLEKSRLLSDRFSAERPKGSFSTLEIQRTEQGDSAMYLCASSSRTGEREAFFGQGTRLTVV.

Ten or more counts support this clonotype. The rearrangement links TRBV4-3 to TRBJ2-6; D is uncertain. Per germline, CDR1 LGHNA and CDR2 YSLEER. This CDR3 spans 17 amino acids. V was pared by 0 bases and J by 0 bases, with 9 bases between. The CDR3 coding sequence is TGCGCCAGCAGCCAAGACAGGTCAAGCTCTGGGGCCAACGTCCTGACTTTC. Protein sequence: CASSQDRSSSGANVLTF.

This clonotype came up many times. J is TRBJ1-3 and V is TRBV7-2; 10 positions match TRBD1. The CDR3 extends over 15 amino acids. V dropped 4 bases and J dropped 6; count of bases not matched to a gene: 6. Germline CDR1 is SGHTA and CDR2 is FQGNSA. CDR3 region: CASSSDRGRENTIYF. The CDR3 DNA reads TGTGCCAGCAGCTCCGACAGGGGGCGGGAAAACACCATATATTTT.

J is TRBJ2-7 and V is TRBV19, with TRBD1 identical over 9 bases. The V gene's germline CDR1 is LNHDA and CDR2 SQIVND (reference sequence). With 6 bases clipped from V and 3 bases from J, the junction kept 9 bases outside the gene matches. This CDR3 comprises 15 residues. CDR3 amino acids: CASRRGQGGIYEQYF. The CDR3 bases are TGTGCCAGTAGGAGGGGACAGGGAGGAATCTACGAGCAGTACTTC. The full variable domain, with the rest looked up from reference TRBV19 and TRBJ2-7, is DGGITQSPKYLFRKEGQNVTLSCEQNLNHDAMYWYRQDPGQGLRLIYYSQIVNDFQKGDIAEGYSVSREKKESFPLTVTSAQKNPTAFYLCASRRGQGGIYEQYFGPGTRLTVT.

This clonotype occurred a few times. The gene calls are TRBV6-6 and TRBJ2-7; 7 bases are shared with TRBD2. With V trimmed by 9 bases and J by 3 bases, 8 bases remained unmatched. The CDR3 length is 13 residues. Germline V gene data show CDR1 as MNHNY and CDR2 as SVGAGI (reference sequence). CDR3 amino acids: CASSSGWGYEQYV. CDR3 nucleotide sequence: TGTGCCAGTAGTAGCGGGTGGGGCTACGAGCAGTACGTC.

This clonotype appeared a single time. This chain uses TRBV5-1 with TRBJ2-2; 7 bases map to TRBD1. Per the germline V gene, CDR1 is SGHRS and CDR2 is YFSETQ. V lost 1 base, J lost 5 bases, and 17 bases stayed unmatched. The CDR3 runs 19 residues. This CDR3 reads CASSLFRTGLSLTTGELFF. CDR3 DNA sequence: TGCGCCAGCAGCTTGTTCCGGACAGGACTGTCTTTGACGACCGGGGAGCTGTTTTTT.

There are many counts of this clonotype. The CDR3 protein is CASSLGSLLAGVTSTDTQYF. The CDR3 DNA follows: TGTGCCAGCAGCTTAGGATCTCTACTAGCGGGAGTTACTAGCACAGATACGCAGTATTTT. The rearrangement links TRBV7-2 to TRBJ2-3; 11 bases line up with TRBD2. Germline lookup yields CDR1 SGHTA and CDR2 FQGNSA. This CDR3 contains 20 residues. V lost 1 base to trimming and J lost 0 bases; unmatched junction nucleotides: 12.

The rearrangement joins TRBV5-4 to TRBJ2-1; weak D call: TRBD1 (6 bases). V lost 4 bases, J lost 3 bases, and 17 bases lay in between. CDR3 size: 16 residues. Germline V gives CDR1 SGHNT, CDR2 YYREEE (reference sequence). The CDR3 here is CASSPVRGGDYNEQFF. The CDR3 region has the DNA TGTGCCAGCAGCCCTGTCAGGGGCGGAGACTACAATGAGCAGTTCTTC.

This clonotype has a handful of counts. The chain joins TRBV4-1 to TRBJ2-2; D might be TRBD2 (5 bases). The V gene's germline CDR1 is MGHRA and CDR2 YSYEKL. The CDR3 spans 15 residues. Deletions cut 3 bases from V and 3 bases from J, with 11 bases between. Written as DNA, the CDR3 is TGCGCCAGCAGCCAGAGAAACGGGGACACCGGGGAGCTGTTTTTT. Its translation: CASSQRNGDTGELFF.

The rearrangement links TRBV6-2 or TRBV6-3 to TRBJ2-7; TRBD1 agrees at 7 bases. J was trimmed by 7 bases and V by 5 bases; bases with no gene match: 8. The CDR3 consists of 13 residues. Germline lookup yields CDR1 MNHEY and CDR2 SVGEGT. The CDR3 bases are TGTGCCAGCAGTGGGACAGATGGAGGAGAGCAGTACGTC. Amino acids: CASSGTDGGEQYV.

This clonotype was seen at least ten times. The CDR3 reads CASSLDQGVGYEQYF. CDR3 DNA sequence: TGTGCCAGCAGCTTGGATCAGGGGGTAGGCTACGAGCAGTACTTC. V usage is TRBV5-4 and J usage is TRBJ2-7; TRBD1 agrees at 7 bases. This CDR3 is 15 amino acids long. CDR1 is SGHNT and CDR2 is YYREEE in the germline V gene (reference sequence). J gave up 3 bases and V 0 bases, and 6 bases lay outside the gene matches. The complete variable domain, with remaining parts taken from reference TRBV5-4 and TRBJ2-7, reads ETGVTQSPTHLIKTRGQQVTLRCSSQSGHNTVSWYQQALGQGPQFIFQYYREEENGRGNFPPRFSGLQFPNYSSELNVNALELDDSALYLCASSLDQGVGYEQYFGPGTRLTVT.

This clonotype was detected only once. Since the CDR3 does not end with the conserved phenylalanine or tryptophan, this likely comes from a read error. No DNA is shown, since the ends of the CDR3 on it are uncertain; the CDR3 is the one TCRdb lists. The V call is TRBV7-8, the J call TRBJ2-1; no DNA check was done on the table's D call, TRBD2. Germline assignment: CDR1 SGHVS and CDR2 FQNEAQ. Inclusive of both ends, the CDR3 amounts to 12 amino acids. Here the CDR3 reads CASSPQRLWGFV.

V gene TRBV5-1 combines with J gene TRBJ2-7; 7 bases fit TRBD2. The CDR3 length is 14 residues. After removal of 0 bases from V and 3 bases from J, the junction contained 3 bases not matched to a gene. Germline V lookup: CDR1 SGHRS, CDR2 YFSETQ. The CDR3 sequence: CASSLDTSVYEQYF. CDR3 coding DNA: TGCGCCAGCAGCTTGGATACTAGCGTCTACGAGCAGTACTTC.

This clonotype came up a few times. The chain recombines TRBV7-9 with TRBJ1-1; 10 bases are a match to TRBD1. The germline CDR1 and CDR2 sequences are SEHNR and FQNEAQ (reference sequence). There are 16 residues in the CDR3. After removal of 5 bases from V and 1 base from J, the junction contained 7 bases not matched to a gene. This CDR3 is CASSLDRGLGNTEAFF. CDR3 nucleotides: TGTGCCAGCAGCCTCGACAGGGGGCTTGGGAACACTGAAGCTTTCTTT.